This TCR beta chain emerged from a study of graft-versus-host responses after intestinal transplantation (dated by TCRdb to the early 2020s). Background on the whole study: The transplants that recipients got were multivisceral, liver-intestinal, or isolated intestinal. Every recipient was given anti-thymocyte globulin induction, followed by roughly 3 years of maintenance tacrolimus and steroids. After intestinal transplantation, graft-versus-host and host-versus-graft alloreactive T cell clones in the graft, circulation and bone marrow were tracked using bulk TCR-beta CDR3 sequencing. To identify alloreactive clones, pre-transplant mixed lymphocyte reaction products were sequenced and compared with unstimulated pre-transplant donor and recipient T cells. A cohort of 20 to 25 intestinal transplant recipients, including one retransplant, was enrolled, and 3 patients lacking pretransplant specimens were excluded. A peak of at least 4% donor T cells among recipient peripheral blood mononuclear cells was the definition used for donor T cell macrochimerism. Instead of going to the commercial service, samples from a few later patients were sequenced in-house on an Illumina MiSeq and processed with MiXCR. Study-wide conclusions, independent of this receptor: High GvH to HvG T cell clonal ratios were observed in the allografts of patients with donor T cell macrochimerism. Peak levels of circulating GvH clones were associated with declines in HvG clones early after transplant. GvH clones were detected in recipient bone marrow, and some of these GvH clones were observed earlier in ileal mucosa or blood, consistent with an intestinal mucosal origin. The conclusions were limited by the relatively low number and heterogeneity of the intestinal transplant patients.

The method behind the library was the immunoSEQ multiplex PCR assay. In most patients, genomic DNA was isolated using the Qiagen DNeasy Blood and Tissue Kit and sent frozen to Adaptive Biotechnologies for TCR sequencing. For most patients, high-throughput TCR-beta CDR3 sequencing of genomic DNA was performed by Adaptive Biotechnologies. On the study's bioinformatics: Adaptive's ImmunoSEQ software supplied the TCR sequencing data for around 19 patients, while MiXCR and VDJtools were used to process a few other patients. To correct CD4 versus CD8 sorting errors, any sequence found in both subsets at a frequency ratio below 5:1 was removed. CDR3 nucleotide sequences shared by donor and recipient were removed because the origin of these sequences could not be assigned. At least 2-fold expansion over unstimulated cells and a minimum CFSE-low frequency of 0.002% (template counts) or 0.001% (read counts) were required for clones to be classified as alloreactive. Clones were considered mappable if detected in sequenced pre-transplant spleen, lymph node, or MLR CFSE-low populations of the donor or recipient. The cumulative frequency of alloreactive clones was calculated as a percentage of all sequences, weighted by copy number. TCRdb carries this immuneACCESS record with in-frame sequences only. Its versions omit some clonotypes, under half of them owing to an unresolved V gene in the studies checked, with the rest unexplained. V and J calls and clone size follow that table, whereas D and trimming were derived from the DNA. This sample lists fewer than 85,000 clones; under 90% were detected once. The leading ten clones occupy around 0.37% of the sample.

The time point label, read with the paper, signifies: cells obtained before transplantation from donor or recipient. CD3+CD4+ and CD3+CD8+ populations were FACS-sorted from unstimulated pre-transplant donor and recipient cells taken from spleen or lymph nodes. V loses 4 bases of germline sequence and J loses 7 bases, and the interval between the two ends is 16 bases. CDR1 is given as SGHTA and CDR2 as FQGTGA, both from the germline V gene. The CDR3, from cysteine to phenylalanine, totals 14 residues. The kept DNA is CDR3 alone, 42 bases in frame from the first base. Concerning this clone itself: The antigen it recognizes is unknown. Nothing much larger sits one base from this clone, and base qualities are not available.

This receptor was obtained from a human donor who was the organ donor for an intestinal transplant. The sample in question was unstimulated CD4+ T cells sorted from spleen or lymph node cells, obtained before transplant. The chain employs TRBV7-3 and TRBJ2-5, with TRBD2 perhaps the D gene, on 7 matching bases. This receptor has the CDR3 CASSSKGLQGTQYF. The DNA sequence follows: TGTGCCAGCAGCTCTAAGGGACTACAGGGGACCCAGTACTTC.